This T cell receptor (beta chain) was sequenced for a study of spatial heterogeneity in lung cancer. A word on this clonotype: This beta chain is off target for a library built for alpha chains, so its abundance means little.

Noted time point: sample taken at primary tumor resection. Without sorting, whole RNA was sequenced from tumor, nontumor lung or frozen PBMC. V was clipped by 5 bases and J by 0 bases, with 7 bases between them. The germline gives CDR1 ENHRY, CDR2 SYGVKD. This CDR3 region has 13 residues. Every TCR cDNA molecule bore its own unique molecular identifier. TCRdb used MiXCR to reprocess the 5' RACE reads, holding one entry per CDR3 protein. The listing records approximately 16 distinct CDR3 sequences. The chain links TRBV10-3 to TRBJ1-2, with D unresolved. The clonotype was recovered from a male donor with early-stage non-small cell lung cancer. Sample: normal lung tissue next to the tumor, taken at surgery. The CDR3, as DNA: TGTGCCATCAGTCCCCAGGCTAACTATGGCTACACCTTC. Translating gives CAISPQANYGYTF.